This T cell receptor (beta chain) was profiled in a study of blood T cell repertoires in COVID-19. About the research overall: Spain, Italy and the United States supplied samples that represented acute and convalescent COVID-19. The analysed material was cDNA or gDNA that came from T cells, B-cell-depleted T cells, or PBMCs.

Original processing methods: Reference gene primers were amplified, and this amplification served to estimate nucleated cell counts. Sequencing used immunoSEQ multiplex PCR; TCRdb keeps in-frame clones, though not all of them. For V, J and clone size, that table is used; D and trimming come from the DNA. The sample has more than 100,000 clones, approximately 90% seen once. This clonotype originated in a woman aged 80 or over in a cohort sampled during active COVID-19. The sequenced material came from peripheral blood.

This CDR3 is CASSVAGRGGSSGYTF. CDR3 DNA sequence: TGTGCCAGCAGTGTAGCTGGGAGGGGAGGATCCTCCGGCTACACCTTC. The chain links TRBV2 to TRBJ1-2; TRBD1 is a possible D gene (5 bases). The CDR3 has 16 residues. V was pared by 4 bases and J by 8 bases, with 23 bases between. Germline V CDR1 and CDR2: SNHLY, FYNNEI.